The rows below give T cell receptor beta chains drawn from one sample of a study of neurological immune-mediated disorders. Using its own MiXCR run on the 5' RACE reads, TCRdb lists one record per CDR3 protein. The sample yields more than 45,000 distinct CDR3 sequences, about 4% seen once. Material for sequencing was PBMCs. The origin of the receptors is a man in his forties or fifties with multiple sclerosis. Each CDR3 is given without its conserved first and last residue. Fields, in order: J gene, V gene, CDR3 protein.

TRBJ2-5 TRBV7-9 ASSLVSRGETQY
TRBJ2-1 TRBV12-3/TRBV12-4 ASSFRREGIYNEQF
TRBJ1-6 TRBV29-1 SVAERRNSPLN
TRBJ1-2 TRBV6-1 ASSIDRSTGYT
TRBJ1-1 TRBV7-6 ASSFGLPPGTEAF
TRBJ2-6 TRBV28 ASIPRSSGANVLT
TRBJ1-2 TRBV7-3 ASSLIGGYGYT
TRBJ2-7 TRBV5-1 ASSLRGGRLIYEQY
TRBJ1-5 TRBV24-1 ATSGGRSAAAQN
TRBJ1-4 TRBV30 AWSVLPGQGNEKLF
TRBJ2-2 TRBV7-9 ASSNYPLLAGGPGKPGELF
TRBJ1-5 TRBV27 ASSLWGKNSNQPQH
TRBJ2-7 TRBV10-3 AISGDRTSYEQY
TRBJ2-2 TRBV20-1 SARDLGTGGDTGELF
TRBJ1-2 TRBV9 ASSVSAEGGYGYT
TRBJ2-1 TRBV7-9 ASSFDTERLSYNEQF
TRBJ2-3 TRBV3-1 ASSQVGTDTDTQY
TRBJ2-7 TRBV9 ASSPSGESYEQY
TRBJ2-7 TRBV6-2/TRBV6-3 ASSYWTSGPYEQY
TRBJ2-7 TRBV29-1 SAEGLEYEQY
TRBJ2-1 TRBV6-5 ASRSLAGGYNEQF
TRBJ2-3 TRBV20-1 SARDRLIGAALDTQY
TRBJ1-5 TRBV7-9 ASSFVGEQPQH
TRBJ2-1 TRBV5-1 ASSLDASSYNEQF
TRBJ2-7 TRBV5-1 ASSLDYEQY
TRBJ1-3 TRBV28 ASSADREVNTIY
TRBJ2-7 TRBV12-3/TRBV12-4 ASSFSAPYEQY
TRBJ1-1 TRBV5-1 ASSLVGIPEAF
TRBJ1-6 TRBV6-4 ASSEGANSPLH
TRBJ1-5 TRBV20-1 SARTPGAINQPQH
TRBJ2-1 TRBV20-1 SAGPHGGADNEQF
TRBJ2-7 TRBV12-3/TRBV12-4 ASSLQGGHYEQY
TRBJ2-1 TRBV25-1 ASSEPPLYNEQF
TRBJ2-7 TRBV2 ASSGTRGWRGDYEQY
TRBJ2-1 TRBV10-3 AISERYNEQF
TRBJ2-7 TRBV5-1 ASSLHTPGRPYEQY
TRBJ2-6 TRBV11-2 ASRPGSSGANVLT
TRBJ2-1 TRBV12-3/TRBV12-4 ASSTSDRSNEQF
TRBJ2-7 TRBV5-1 ASSLEETYEQY
TRBJ2-7 TRBV28 ASGRLAGGLYEQY
TRBJ1-2 TRBV29-1 SVDLSGTNYGYT
TRBJ2-1 TRBV3-1 ASSQVGAGLYNEQF
TRBJ2-5 TRBV5-1 ASSLPPQETQY
TRBJ1-6 TRBV28 ASSPPVGYNSPLH
TRBJ1-1 TRBV28 ASSFPDRDLTEAF
TRBJ1-2 TRBV5-1 ASQLGNYGYT
TRBJ2-7 TRBV7-6 ASSLDRGGYEQY
TRBJ2-3 TRBV28 ATGPGGSTDTQY
TRBJ2-6 TRBV5-1 ASSAEFGTLSGANVLT
TRBJ2-2 TRBV5-1 ASSLGLAGVTGELF
TRBJ1-6 TRBV5-5 ASSRGGVGSPLN
TRBJ2-7 TRBV3-1 ASSRTGFYEQY
TRBJ2-7 TRBV5-1 ASSSRTGGYEQY
TRBJ2-1 TRBV5-1 ASSLNLGLAGGGVYEQF
TRBJ2-7 TRBV7-9 ASSQTDGTYEQY
TRBJ2-3 TRBV12-3/TRBV12-4 ASRLRATLWSDTQY
TRBJ2-1 TRBV5-1 ASSPGQSSYNEQF
TRBJ2-5 TRBV5-6 ASSLARGRETQY
TRBJ2-7 TRBV12-3/TRBV12-4 ASSYPRGEQY
TRBJ2-1 TRBV7-9 ASSFTPDEQF